The 4 T cell receptor beta chains presented below share a single source sample, sequenced in a study of blood T cell repertoires in COVID-19. The data were produced by immunoSEQ multiplex PCR, yet TCRdb's version contains in-frame clones alone and is incomplete. The table shows around 250,000 clones, with around 89% occurring only once. Sequences were obtained from PBMCs or T cells enriched from blood (not recorded which). The receptors shown here come from a young woman with acute COVID-19.

This chain uses TRBV11-3 with TRBJ2-3; no clear D gene. The V end was cut by 1 base, the J end by 0 bases, with 8 bases between. CDR1 SGHNT and CDR2 YENEEA come from the germline V gene. The CDR3 loop spans 15 amino acids. CDR3 amino acids: CASSLGATSTDTQYF. In DNA, the CDR3 is TGTGCCAGCAGCTTAGGAGCCACTAGCACAGATACGCAGTATTTT.

The chain couples TRBV18 to TRBJ2-1, with D unclear. This CDR3 has 13 residues. Germline CDR1 and CDR2: KGHSH and LQKENI. Trimming removed 1 base at V and 2 bases at J, with 3 bases between. The CDR3 here is CASSPRAYNEQFF. DNA of the CDR3: TGTGCCAGCTCACCACGAGCCTACAATGAGCAGTTCTTC.

This chain links TRBV29-1 with TRBJ2-3; D is undetermined. The germline CDR1 and CDR2 sequences are SQVTM and ANQGSEA. Between the trimmed V and J ends, which lost 6 bases and 3 bases, there was a span of 7 bases. The CDR3 has 11 residues. For the CDR3, the DNA is TGCAGCGTGGAGTTAACAGATACGCAGTATTTT. Translated, it gives CSVELTDTQYF.

The chain employs TRBV2 and TRBJ2-7, with TRBD1 matching 7 bases. CDR1 and CDR2 (germline): SNHLY, FYNNEI. The ends lost 6 bases at V and 2 bases at J; junction bases unmatched: 4. The CDR3 contains 13 residues. The CDR3 protein is CASRRGQPYEQYF. CDR3 sequence (DNA): TGTGCCAGCAGAAGGGGACAGCCCTACGAGCAGTACTTC.